This record looks at one T cell receptor (beta chain) sequence and its context. Its antigen is as yet unknown. Each bulk PBMC sample had around 380 ng DNA loaded. The protocol was immunoSEQ multiplex PCR, while the TCRdb copy is restricted to in-frame clones and leaves out a portion. The sample lists 4,000 to 5,000 clones, roughly 90% occurring once. The sample is drawn from a study of blood T cell dynamics during melanoma immunotherapy. Findings and limits, study-wide: It remained unknown if the driving T cell clones were melanoma-specific.

This sample's time point: week 3, after first cycle of checkpoint inhibitor. Samples come from before therapy and from week 3 after the first blockade cycle. The sample in question was blood, obtained from a patient treated with checkpoint blockade. The receptor was derived from a human donor with melanoma.

This chain's CDR3 is CASSQGQGRTEAFF. Here the CDR3 DNA reads TGTGCCAGCAGCCAAGGACAGGGTCGGACTGAAGCTTTCTTT. The chain links TRBV6-5 to TRBJ1-1; 8 bases fit TRBD1. This CDR3 contains 14 residues. J gave up 5 bases and V 6 bases, and 8 bases lay outside the gene matches. Germline loops: CDR1 MNHEY, CDR2 SVGAGI.